The T cell receptor beta chain under discussion was sequenced for a study of Graves' ophthalmopathy and Graves' hyperthyroidism. Diagnoses were established from clinical symptoms, serum thyroxine, TRAb, thyroid ultrasound and orbital computed tomography. RNA transcripts were the template, and TCR beta CDR3 regions were amplified from them. Second-round multiplex PCR came after first-round RT-PCR with HTBI primers. TCRdb analysed the multiplex PCR reads with MiXCR anew, one entry per CDR3 protein. The repertoire holds 740,000 or so distinct CDR3 sequences, with around 40% as singletons. The germline gives CDR1 DFQATT, CDR2 SNEGSKA (reference sequence). The germline V and J ends were trimmed by 3 bases and 0 bases, with 17 bases remaining between them. The CDR3 runs 16 residues. This clonotype was observed a few times. The antigen remains unidentified. Study-wide results and caveats: Blood contained most expanded thyroid clonotypes exceeding 0.001 frequency.

The V call is TRBV20-1, the J call TRBJ1-2; D ambiguous. The material sequenced was peripheral blood. This receptor was taken from an adult man with Graves' ophthalmopathy. CDR3: CSARLGLRGTNYGYTF. CDR3 DNA sequence: TGCAGTGCTAGGTTAGGCCTCCGGGGAACTAACTATGGCTACACCTTC.